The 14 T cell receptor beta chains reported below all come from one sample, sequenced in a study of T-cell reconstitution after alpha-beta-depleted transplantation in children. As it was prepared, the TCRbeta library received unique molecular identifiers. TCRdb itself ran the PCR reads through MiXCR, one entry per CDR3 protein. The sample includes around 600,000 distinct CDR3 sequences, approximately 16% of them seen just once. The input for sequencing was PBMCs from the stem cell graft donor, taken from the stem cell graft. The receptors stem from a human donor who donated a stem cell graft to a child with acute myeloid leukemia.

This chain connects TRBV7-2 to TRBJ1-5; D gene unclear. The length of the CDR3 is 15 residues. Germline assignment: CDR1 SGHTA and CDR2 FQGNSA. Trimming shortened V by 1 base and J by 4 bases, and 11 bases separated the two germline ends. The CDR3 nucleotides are TGTGCCAGCAGCTTAGACGGCGGACCTAATCAGCCCCAGCATTTT. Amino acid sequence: CASSLDGGPNQPQHF.

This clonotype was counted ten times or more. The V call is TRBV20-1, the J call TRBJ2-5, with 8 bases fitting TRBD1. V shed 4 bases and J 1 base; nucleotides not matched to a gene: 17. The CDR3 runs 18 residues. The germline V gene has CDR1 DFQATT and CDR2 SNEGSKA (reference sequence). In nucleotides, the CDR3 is TGCAGTGCTATATCTCTCAGGGGGCTGGACAGGGTCCAAGAGACCCAGTACTTC. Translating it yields CSAISLRGLDRVQETQYF.

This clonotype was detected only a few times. DNA of the CDR3: TGCAGCGTTGAAATCGGGCTAGTTCGGGACAATGAGCAGTTCTTC. This gives the protein CSVEIGLVRDNEQFF. The V gene is TRBV29-1, the J gene TRBJ2-1; no firm D call. The CDR3 is 15 residues long. Germline-derived CDR1 and CDR2 are SQVTM and ANQGSEA. Trimming stripped 2 bases from V and 5 bases from J, with 16 bases between.

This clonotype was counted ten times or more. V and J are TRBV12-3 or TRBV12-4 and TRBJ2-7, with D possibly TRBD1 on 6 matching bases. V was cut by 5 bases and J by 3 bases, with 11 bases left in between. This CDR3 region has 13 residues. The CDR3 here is CASSLTGIYEQYF. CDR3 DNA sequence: TGTGCCAGCAGTCTTACAGGGATCTACGAGCAGTACTTC.

CDR3 coding DNA: TGTGCAAGCGCGTCAACTAGCACAGATACGCAGTATTTT. It codes for CASASTSTDTQYF. The chain uses TRBV7-9 and TRBJ2-3; D unresolved. Germline CDR1 is SEHNR and CDR2 is FQNEAQ (reference sequence). This CDR3 has 13 residues.

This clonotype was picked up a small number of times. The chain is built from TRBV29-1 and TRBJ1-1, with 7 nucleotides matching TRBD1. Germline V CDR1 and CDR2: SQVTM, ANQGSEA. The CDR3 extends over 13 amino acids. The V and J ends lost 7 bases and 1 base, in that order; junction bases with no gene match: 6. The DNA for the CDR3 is TGCAGCGGTGACCGACAGGGGAACACTGAAGCTTTCTTT. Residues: CSGDRQGNTEAFF.

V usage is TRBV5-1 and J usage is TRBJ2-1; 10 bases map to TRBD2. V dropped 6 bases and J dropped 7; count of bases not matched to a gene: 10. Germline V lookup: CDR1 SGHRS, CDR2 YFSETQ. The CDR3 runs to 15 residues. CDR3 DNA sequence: TGCGCCAGCACCACTCTAGCGGGGGCGGGAAATGAGCAGTTCTTC. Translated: CASTTLAGAGNEQFF.

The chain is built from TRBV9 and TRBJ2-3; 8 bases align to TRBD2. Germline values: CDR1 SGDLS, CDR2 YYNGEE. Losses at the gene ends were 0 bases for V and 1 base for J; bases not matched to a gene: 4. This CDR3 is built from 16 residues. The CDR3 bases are TGTGCCAGCAGCGTAGATGGTAGCGGGGGCACAGATACGCAGTATTTT. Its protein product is CASSVDGSGGTDTQYF.

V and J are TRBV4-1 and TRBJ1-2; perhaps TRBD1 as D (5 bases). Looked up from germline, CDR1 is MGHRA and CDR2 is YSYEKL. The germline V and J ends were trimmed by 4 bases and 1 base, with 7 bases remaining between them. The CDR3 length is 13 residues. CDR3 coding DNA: TGCGCCAGCAGCCCGGGGGTTAACTATGGCTACACCTTC. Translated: CASSPGVNYGYTF.

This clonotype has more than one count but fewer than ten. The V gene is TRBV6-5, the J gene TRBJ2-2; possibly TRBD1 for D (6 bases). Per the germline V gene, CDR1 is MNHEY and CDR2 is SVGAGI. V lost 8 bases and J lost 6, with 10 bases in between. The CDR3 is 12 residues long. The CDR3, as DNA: TGTGCCAGCGGGCAGGGGCCCGGGGAGCTGTTTTTT. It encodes CASGQGPGELFF.

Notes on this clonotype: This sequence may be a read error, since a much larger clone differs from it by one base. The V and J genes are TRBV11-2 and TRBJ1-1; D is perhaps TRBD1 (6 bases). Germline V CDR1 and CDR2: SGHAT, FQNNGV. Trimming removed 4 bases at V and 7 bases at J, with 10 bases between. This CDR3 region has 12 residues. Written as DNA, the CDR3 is TGTGCCAGCAGCTATGGGGGCCTTGAAGCTTTCTTT. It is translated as CASSYGGLEAFF.

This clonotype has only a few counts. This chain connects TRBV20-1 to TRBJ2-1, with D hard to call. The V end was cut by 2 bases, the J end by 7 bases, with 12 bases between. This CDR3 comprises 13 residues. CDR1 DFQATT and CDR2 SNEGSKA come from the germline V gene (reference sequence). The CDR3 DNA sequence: TGCAGTGCTAGAAGCGACACCAGGAATGAGCAGTTCTTC. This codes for CSARSDTRNEQFF.

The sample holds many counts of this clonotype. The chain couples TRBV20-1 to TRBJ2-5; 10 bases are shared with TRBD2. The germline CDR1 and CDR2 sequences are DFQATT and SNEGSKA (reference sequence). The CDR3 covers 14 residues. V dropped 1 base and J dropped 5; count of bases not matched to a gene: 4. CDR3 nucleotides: TGCAGTGCTAGAGGCACTAGCGGGGCGGAGACCCAGTACTTC. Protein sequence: CSARGTSGAETQYF.

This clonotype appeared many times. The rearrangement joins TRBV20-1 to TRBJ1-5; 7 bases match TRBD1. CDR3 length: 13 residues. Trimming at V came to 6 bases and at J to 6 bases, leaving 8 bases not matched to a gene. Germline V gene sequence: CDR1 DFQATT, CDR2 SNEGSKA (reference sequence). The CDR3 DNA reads TGCAGTGCCGCCACAGGGGCGTTTCAGCCCCAGCATTTT. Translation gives CSAATGAFQPQHF.